This TCR beta chain was obtained from a study of T cells in Graves' hyperthyroidism and ophthalmopathy (dated by TCRdb to between 2017 and 2020). For the study in its entirety: Peripheral blood was collected at initial diagnosis, before any treatment. A discovery cohort of about a hundred patients, approximately 45 with Graves' ophthalmopathy and 55 to 60 with stable Graves' hyperthyroidism, was used to find distinguishing TCR V-J signatures. An independent validation cohort of under 20 hyperthyroidism patients and about 16 patients who later progressed to ophthalmopathy tested prospective prediction of ophthalmopathy. For training and testing, the 100 or so patients in the discovery cohort were randomly divided in a 7:3 ratio. In about six Graves' hyperthyroidism patients, the study also compared T-cell repertoires from thyroid tissue with T-cell repertoires from blood. Following sampling, methimazole starting at 30 mg daily was given to hyperthyroidism patients, and high-dose intravenous methylprednisolone was given to ophthalmopathy patients. TCR Vbeta CDR3 sequencing of 140 or so peripheral blood samples (approximately 44 ophthalmopathy, roughly 74 hyperthyroidism and approximately 17 progressor patients) is reported in the paper. The research as a whole found: No statistical method was used to fix the sample size in advance, and group allocation was not hidden from the investigators. In cross-validation, a model built on a 13 V-J signature told ophthalmopathy apart from stable hyperthyroidism with 87.88% sensitivity and about 81% specificity, and in testing the same model reached 80%/75%. Blood samples also contained most of the expanded thyroid clonotypes (frequency above 0.001), which suggests that blood repertoires may reflect thyroid immune responses. In validation, the model predicted progression to ophthalmopathy a median of about 5.9 months before onset, with approximately 68% sensitivity and about 72% specificity.

Details on this clonotype: Its antigen is not yet known. Per-base quality was not reported, and no clone a single base away is much larger than it.

The TCR beta CDR3 regions were amplified from RNA transcripts. The TCR CDR3 was subjected to a first round of RT-PCR using the HTBI primer set and the Qiagen OneStep RT-PCR kit. The libraries were constructed in a second round of multiplex PCR and then size-selected and purified. Sequencing of the libraries was done on an Illumina HiSeq2000 using paired-end 100 bp reads. The source study handled its data this way. Raw data were processed with SOAPnuke, discarding reads with adapters, uncalled bases, mean Phred below 15, or no exact constant-primer or identifier match. High-quality paired reads were merged with COPE v1.2.5, and unique nucleotide sequences were defined as clonotypes. MiTCR v1.1 was used to align clonotypes to the IMGT TRBV, TRBD and TRBJ reference segments. Analysis was restricted to V-J combinations with a frequency above 0.0001, which covered 99.2% of repertoires. The TCS score was defined as F50 (clonal expansion) divided by E x V (chaos), with BLOSUM62-based TCRdist calculated between CDR3 peptides within each V-J. Welch's t-statistics and random forest reduced around 510 V-J features to roughly 13, which were used in a naive Bayes classifier (R e1071). Using fastp trimming at Q25 and MiXCR clonotype assembly, TCRdb reanalyzed the public sequencing data and kept in-frame beta chains. Rows matching on CDR3 protein sequence are summarized as one entry with the most common DNA and genes. TCRdb, rather than the study authors, made the V and J calls. This sample has about 550,000 distinct CDR3 sequences in its table, and around 21% of those were observed once. 26% of the sample rests with the top ten.

Per the germline V gene, KGHDR is the CDR1 and SFDVKD is the CDR2. At the junction V is shortened by 5 bases and J by 7 bases, with 10 bases in between. The CDR3 numbers 12 residues from cysteine through phenylalanine. Only the CDR3 portion is preserved as DNA: 36 bases, with reading frame beginning at the first base. A patient counted as having stable Graves' hyperthyroidism if no progression to ophthalmopathy occurred over 18 months of follow-up. The hyperthyroidism patients were between 18 and 65 years old and newly diagnosed, with a disease duration of less than 2 months. Patients with uncontrolled infections, other autoimmune diseases, pregnancy or lactation were excluded. Clinical symptoms, serum thyroxine and TRAb, thyroid ultrasound, and orbital computed tomography formed the basis for the diagnoses. PBMCs were separated from roughly 10 ml of fresh peripheral blood using Ficoll-Paque density gradient centrifugation. Trizol reagent was used to extract total RNA, and RNA quality was then checked on an Agilent 2100 Bioanalyzer.

This chain is built from TRBV24-1 and TRBJ2-5; the D segment cannot be called with confidence. The TCR originated in a man between 18 and 29 years old with Graves' hyperthyroidism. The source material was blood. CDR3 loop: CATSGSSGTQYF. The DNA sequence is given as TGTGCCACCAGTGGGTCCAGTGGGACCCAGTACTTC.